The clone carrying this TCR beta chain came up many times. Antigen specificity is unknown. This sample is part of a study of T cells in Graves' hyperthyroidism and ophthalmopathy. Regarding the study as a whole: Blood also held most thyroid clonotypes expanded beyond 0.001.

The investigators amplified TCR beta CDR3 regions from RNA transcripts. In the first-round RT-PCR of the TCR CDR3, the HTBI primer set was used. TCRdb processed the multiplex PCR reads anew with MiXCR; each CDR3 protein has one entry. The sample lists 500,000 or so distinct CDR3 sequences, roughly a sixth occurring once. Researchers barred patients who had uncontrolled infection, other autoimmune disease, pregnancy or lactation. Diagnoses rested on clinical symptoms, serum thyroxine and TRAb, thyroid ultrasound and orbital computed tomography. A roughly 10 ml volume of fresh peripheral blood provided the PBMCs. The sequence derives from a woman between 25 and 40 years old with Graves' ophthalmopathy. Source material: blood.

In nucleotides, the CDR3 is TGCAGTGCTGCAAGGGGCCCGTCGACAGGGACCCAGTACTTC. This sequence encodes CSAARGPSTGTQYF. The chain carries TRBV20-1 and TRBJ2-5, with D possibly being TRBD1 (6 bases). Germline values: CDR1 DFQATT, CDR2 SNEGSKA (reference sequence). The V gene lost 5 bases and the J gene lost 7 bases, with 20 bases spanning the gap. The CDR3 sequence is 14 residues long.